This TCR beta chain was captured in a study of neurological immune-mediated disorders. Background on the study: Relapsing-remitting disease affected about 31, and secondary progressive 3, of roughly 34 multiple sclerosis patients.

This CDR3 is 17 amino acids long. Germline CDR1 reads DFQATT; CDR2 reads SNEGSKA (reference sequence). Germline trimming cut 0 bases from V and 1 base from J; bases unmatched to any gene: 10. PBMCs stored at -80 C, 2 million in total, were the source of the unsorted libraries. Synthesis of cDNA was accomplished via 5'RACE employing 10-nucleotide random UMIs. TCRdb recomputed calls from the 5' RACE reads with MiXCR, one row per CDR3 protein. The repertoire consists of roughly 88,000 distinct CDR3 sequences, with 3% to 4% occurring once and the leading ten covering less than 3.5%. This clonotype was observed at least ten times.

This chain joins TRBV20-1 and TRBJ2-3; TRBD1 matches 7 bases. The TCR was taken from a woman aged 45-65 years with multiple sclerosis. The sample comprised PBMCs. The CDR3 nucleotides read TGCAGTGCTAGAGATCGAAGGGGGCTGCAAGGCACAGATACGCAGTATTTT. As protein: CSARDRRGLQGTDTQYF.